This T cell receptor beta chain was found in a study of blood T cell repertoires in COVID-19. Trimming stripped 4 bases from V and 8 bases from J, with 12 bases between. The CDR3 covers 13 residues. Germline assignment: CDR1 MNHEY and CDR2 SMNVEV (reference sequence). Repertoires were generated with immunoSEQ multiplex PCR, while TCRdb's copy carries only in-frame clones and drops some. The sample holds 290,000 or so clones; 80% to 95% are singletons and the top ten take 1.1%. This clone was seen only a few times. Residents of around 24 US areas, aged 18 to 89 years, made up the participants. Grouping used clinical history reported by participants in a survey and questionnaire.

The clonotype comes from a woman between 25 and 40 years old who had recovered from COVID-19. Sequenced material: PBMCs or T cells enriched from blood (not recorded which). The J gene is TRBJ2-1, the V gene TRBV27, with D tentatively TRBD2 (6 bases). The DNA for the CDR3 is TGTGCCAGCAGTTCACTAGCTATTGATGAGCAGTTCTTC. Translated: CASSSLAIDEQFF.